The 5 T cell receptor beta chains presented below share a single source sample, sequenced in a study of T-cell memory formation after mild COVID-19. TCRdb ran MiXCR on the 5' RACE reads and lists one entry per CDR3 protein. The sample yields about 410,000 distinct CDR3 sequences, under 20% seen once. Sample: PBMCs or a T cell subset sorted from them (not recorded which). The receptors originated from a man younger than 30 who had mild COVID-19 (a few samples of this study predate the infection). Cell type and time point are not known.

A few counts support this clonotype. The rearrangement joins TRBV5-1 to TRBJ2-1; TRBD2 matches at 8 bases. Unmatched junction bases numbered 18, after V lost 0 bases and J lost 10 bases. Germline lookup yields CDR1 SGHRS and CDR2 YFSETQ. CDR3 length: 18 amino acids. The CDR3 DNA sequence: TGCGCCAGCAGCTTGGTAGTGGCGGCGGGGGGACACCCCCGGGAGCAGTTCTTC. It translates to CASSLVVAAGGHPREQFF.

This sequence joins TRBV12-5 and TRBJ2-1; tentatively, D is TRBD1 (6 bases). Germline V gives CDR1 LGHNT, CDR2 FRNRAP. CDR3 length equals 13 residues. V gave up 3 bases and J gave up 11 bases, with 14 bases separating them. In DNA form, the CDR3 reads TGTGCTAGTGGTTTTGGGGGCGGCGATAAGCAGTTCTTC. This translates into CASGFGGGDKQFF.

This clonotype turned up a few times. The J gene is TRBJ1-4, the V gene TRBV12-3 or TRBV12-4, with D possibly being TRBD1 (6 bases). There are 14 residues in the CDR3. V was shortened by 4 bases and J by 5 bases, with 11 bases between the two germline ends. The CDR3 reads CASSYGTLNEKLFF. CDR3 DNA: TGTGCCAGCAGTTACGGGACACTCAATGAAAAACTGTTTTTT.

This chain connects TRBV13 to TRBJ2-1; 9 bases line up with TRBD1. V was pared by 5 bases and J by 6 bases, with 8 bases of the junction left unmatched. CDR1 PRHDT and CDR2 FYEKMQ come from the germline V gene (reference sequence). The CDR3 has 15 residues. DNA of the CDR3: TGTGCCAGCAGCCCTTGGACAGGGGCGGGCAATGAGCAGTTCTTC. It specifies CASSPWTGAGNEQFF.

This chain links TRBV29-1 with TRBJ2-2; D remains ambiguous. Germline values: CDR1 SQVTM, CDR2 ANQGSEA. Trimming left V 4 bases short and J 1 base short, with 4 bases between. This CDR3 spans 12 amino acids. The CDR3 sequence: CSVGVNTGELFF. The CDR3 coding sequence is TGCAGCGTTGGAGTGAACACCGGGGAGCTGTTTTTT.